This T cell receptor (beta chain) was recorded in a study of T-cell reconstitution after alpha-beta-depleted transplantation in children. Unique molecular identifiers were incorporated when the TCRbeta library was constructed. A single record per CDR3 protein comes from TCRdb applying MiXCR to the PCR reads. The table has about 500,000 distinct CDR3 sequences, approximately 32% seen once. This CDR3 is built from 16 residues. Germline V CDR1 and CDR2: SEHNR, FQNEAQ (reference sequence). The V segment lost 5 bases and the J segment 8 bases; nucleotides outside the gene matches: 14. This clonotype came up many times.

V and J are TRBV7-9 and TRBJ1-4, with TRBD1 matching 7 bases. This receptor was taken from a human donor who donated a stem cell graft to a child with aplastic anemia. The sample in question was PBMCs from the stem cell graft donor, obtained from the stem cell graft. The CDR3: CASSRTLQGDEEKLFF. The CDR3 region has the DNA TGTGCCAGCAGCCGCACCCTTCAGGGGGACGAAGAAAAACTGTTTTTT.